The 31 T cell receptor beta chains below come from one sample, sequenced in a study of PD-1 blockade in classical Hodgkin lymphoma. There was relapse after autologous stem cell transplantation in every patient, and there was variation in brentuximab vedotin exposure. Profiling relied on immunoSEQ multiplex PCR, and the TCRdb table lists in-frame clones only, not all of them. The sample lists tens of thousands of clones; approximately 90% were seen once. The sample was peripheral blood mononuclear cells (PBMCs), taken at baseline. These TCRs come from a human donor with classical Hodgkin lymphoma.

This clone was seen only once. CDR3 nucleotides: TGTGCCAGCAGCTTCCAAGGGGACAGGGGCTACGAGCAGTACTTC. It yields the protein CASSFQGDRGYEQYF. The rearrangement links TRBV5-5 to TRBJ2-7; TRBD1 matches at 10 bases. The CDR3 extends over 15 amino acids. Germline CDR1 and CDR2: SGHKS and YYEKEE (reference sequence). V lost 2 bases, J lost 3 bases, and 5 bases stayed unmatched.

The V and J genes are TRBV10-3 and TRBJ2-1; TRBD1 matches 11 bases. The CDR3 is 15 residues long. CDR1 ENHRY and CDR2 SYGVKD come from the germline V gene. Trimming cost V 7 bases and J 8 bases; bases outside gene matches: 10. The DNA of the CDR3 is TGTGCCATCACCAGCCGGGACAGGGGGGTTTATGAGCAGTTCTTC. This sequence encodes CAITSRDRGVYEQFF.

The genes are TRBV10-1 and TRBJ1-6; TRBD1 matches 11 bases. Germline V lookup: CDR1 WNHNN, CDR2 SYGVQD (reference sequence). The CDR3 spans 14 residues. Trimming removed 2 bases from V and 9 bases from J; junction bases left unmatched: 0. The CDR3 spells CASSEGQGASPLHF. The CDR3 nucleotides read TGCGCCAGCAGTGAGGGACAGGGGGCTTCACCCCTCCACTTT.

The rearrangement joins TRBV28 to TRBJ1-6; TRBD1 aligns across 9 bases. After removal of 3 bases from V and 7 bases from J, the junction contained 1 base not matched to a gene. CDR3 length: 14 residues. Germline V gives CDR1 MDHEN, CDR2 SYDVKM. The CDR3 loop reads CASSLGQGNSPLHF. In DNA form, the CDR3 reads TGTGCCAGCAGTTTGGGACAGGGCAATTCACCCCTCCACTTT. The whole variable domain, remainder taken from reference TRBV28 and TRBJ1-6, is DVKVTQSSRYLVKRTGEKVFLECVQDMDHENMFWYRQDPGLGLRLIYFSYDVKMKEKGDIPEGYSVSREKKERFSLILESASTNQTSMYLCASSLGQGNSPLHFGNGTRLTVT.

The chain carries TRBV6-1 and TRBJ2-7, with D hard to call. Germline V gene sequence: CDR1 MNHNS, CDR2 SASEGT. The CDR3 extends over 14 amino acids. V was cut by 6 bases and J by 3 bases, with 15 bases left in between. CDR3 region: CASRRRPPFYEQYF. The CDR3 DNA follows: TGTGCCAGCAGGCGGAGACCTCCTTTCTACGAGCAGTACTTC.

The DNA for the CDR3 is TGTGCCAGTAGTAGGGACACTGAAGCTTTCTTT. Translating it yields CASSRDTEAFF. This chain connects TRBV19 to TRBJ1-1; D gene ambiguous. Germline CDR1 LNHDA, CDR2 SQIVND (reference sequence). Trimming removed 4 bases at V and 3 bases at J, with 3 bases between. The CDR3 spans 11 residues.

The chain combines TRBV5-6 with TRBJ2-7, with D possibly being TRBD2 (6 bases). The CDR3 extends over 15 amino acids. Trimming took off 3 bases at V and 4 bases at J, with 17 bases between the two ends. Per the germline V gene, CDR1 is SGHDT and CDR2 is YYEEEE. The CDR3: CASSSWDRGGYEQYF. The CDR3 coding sequence is TGTGCCAGCAGCTCCTGGGACCGGGGAGGTTACGAGCAGTACTTC.

The V call is TRBV11-2, the J call TRBJ1-2; D may be TRBD1 (5 bases). Germline assignment: CDR1 SGHAT and CDR2 FQNNGV. Trimming cost V 5 bases and J 1 base, with 11 bases left between them. The CDR3 is 14 amino acids. The CDR3 sequence: CASSPGNFNYGYTF. Written as DNA, the CDR3 is TGTGCCAGCAGCCCAGGGAATTTTAACTATGGCTACACCTTC.

The chain recombines TRBV4-1 with TRBJ2-5; D possibly corresponds to TRBD2 (5 bases). This CDR3 region has 16 residues. Germline loops: CDR1 MGHRA, CDR2 YSYEKL. Trimming cost V 2 bases and J 4 bases, with 17 bases left between them. Here the CDR3 reads CASSQPVEGMRETQYF. In nucleotides, the CDR3 is TGCGCCAGCAGCCAACCCGTCGAGGGCATGCGAGAGACCCAGTACTTC.

This chain connects TRBV2 to TRBJ1-2; TRBD1 matches at 7 bases. The CDR3 covers 14 residues. V shed 6 bases and J 2 bases; nucleotides not matched to a gene: 6. Germline assignment: CDR1 SNHLY and CDR2 FYNNEI. The CDR3 bases are TGTGCCAGCAGCCGGGACAGCACGAACTATGGCTACACCTTC. This encodes CASSRDSTNYGYTF.

The V call is TRBV28, the J call TRBJ2-5; 10 positions match TRBD2. This CDR3 has 16 amino acids. V trimming: 4 bases; J trimming: 5 bases; junction bases outside the gene matches: 10. Per the germline V gene, CDR1 is MDHEN and CDR2 is SYDVKM. This CDR3 reads CASSSPLAGVSETQYF. The DNA of the CDR3 is TGTGCCAGCAGTTCCCCCCTAGCGGGGGTATCGGAGACCCAGTACTTC.

The V and J genes are TRBV18 and TRBJ2-2; possibly TRBD1 for D (5 bases). Germline CDR1 KGHSH, CDR2 LQKENI. The CDR3 spans 16 residues. The V and J ends lost 5 bases and 0 bases respectively, with 13 bases between them. The CDR3 DNA follows: TGTGCCAGCTCAGCGGTAGGGGCCTCGAACACCGGGGAGCTGTTTTTT. Its translation: CASSAVGASNTGELFF.

V usage is TRBV7-9 and J usage is TRBJ2-3, with D perhaps matching TRBD2 (6 bases). V lost 3 bases, J lost 2 bases, and 12 bases lay in between. This CDR3 contains 15 residues. CDR1 and CDR2 (germline): SEHNR, FQNEAQ (reference sequence). The CDR3 reads CASSFLGGITDTQYF. The CDR3 nucleotides read TGTGCCAGCAGCTTTTTGGGCGGGATCACAGATACGCAGTATTTT.

The V and J genes are TRBV27 and TRBJ2-3, with D perhaps given as TRBD1 or TRBD2 (5 bases each). The V end was cut by 7 bases, the J end by 6 bases, with 20 bases between. The CDR3 covers 15 residues. Germline loops: CDR1 MNHEY, CDR2 SMNVEV (reference sequence). The CDR3 nucleotides read TGTGCCAGCACCCCGCGGTGGGGGTGGTCGGATACGCAGTATTTT. Amino acids: CASTPRWGWSDTQYF.

This clone occurred once. V and J are TRBV5-1 and TRBJ2-3; D is perhaps TRBD1 or TRBD2 (6 bases each). Germline CDR1 reads SGHRS; CDR2 reads YFSETQ. V lost 2 bases to trimming and J lost 5 bases, with 15 bases between them. The CDR3 sequence is 15 residues long. The CDR3 is CASSLRGPNLDTQYF. CDR3 sequence (DNA): TGCGCCAGCAGCTTACGGGGGCCGAATTTAGATACGCAGTATTTT.

The chain has TRBV6-5 and TRBJ2-5, with a possible D match to TRBD1 (5 bases). The J call is doubtful: the DNA matches TRBJ2-7 better. The CDR3 covers 13 residues. Per germline, CDR1 MNHEY and CDR2 SVGAGI. CDR3 protein: CASSSTGSYEQYF. CDR3 in DNA: TGTGCCAGCAGTTCTACAGGCAGCTACGAGCAGTACTTC.

The V call is TRBV28, the J call TRBJ1-1; D is unclear. The CDR3 contains 14 residues. Trimming stripped 1 base from V and 0 bases from J, with 6 bases between. Germline CDR1 is MDHEN and CDR2 is SYDVKM. The CDR3 nucleotides are TGTGCCAGCAGTTTATTTTCAGTGAACACTGAAGCTTTCTTT. Its protein product is CASSLFSVNTEAFF.

A single count supports this clone. At one of its ends the junction is not consistent with the germline gene, which may arise from a read error. V and J are TRBV2 and TRBJ2-3, with D perhaps TRBD1 (6 bases). The germline V gene encodes CDR1 SNHLY and CDR2 FYNNEI. The CDR3 length is 14 residues. The CDR3 coding sequence is TGTGCCACCAGTCTGGGGGCACCCACAGATACGCAGTATTTT. Translation gives CATSLGAPTDTQYF. Drawing the rest from reference TRBV2 and TRBJ2-3, the complete variable domain is EPEVTQTPSHQVTQMGQEVILRCVPISNHLYFYWYRQILGQKVEFLVSFYNNEISEKSEIFDDQFSVERPDGSNFTLKIRSTKLEDSAMYFCATSLGAPTDTQYFGPGTRLTVL.

V is TRBV19 and J is TRBJ2-7; 7 bases match TRBD1. Per germline, CDR1 LNHDA and CDR2 SQIVND (reference sequence). The CDR3 is 15 amino acids. With V trimmed by 5 bases and J by 0 bases, 7 bases remained unmatched. This CDR3 is CASSLIGDSSYEQYF. The DNA for the CDR3 is TGTGCCAGTAGTCTAATCGGGGACAGCTCCTACGAGCAGTACTTC.

V gene TRBV9 combines with J gene TRBJ2-4, with a weak D call TRBD1 (5 bases). The CDR3 is 15 amino acids. The V end was cut by 3 bases, the J end by 2 bases, with 12 bases between. From germline, CDR1 is SGDLS and CDR2 YYNGEE. The CDR3 bases are TGTGCCAGCAGCGAGGGGCGCCTCCCCAAAAACATTCAGTACTTC. This translates into CASSEGRLPKNIQYF. The whole variable domain, filled in from reference TRBV9 and TRBJ2-4, reads DSGVTQTPKHLITATGQRVTLRCSPRSGDLSVYWYQQSLDQGLQFLIQYYNGEERAKGNILERFSAQQFPDLHSELNLSSLELGDSALYFCASSEGRLPKNIQYFGAGTRLSVL.

This sequence joins TRBV28 and TRBJ2-5, with D hard to call. V was cut by 2 bases and J by 9 bases, with 13 bases left in between. The CDR3 loop spans 13 amino acids. Germline V gene data show CDR1 as MDHEN and CDR2 as SYDVKM. In nucleotides, the CDR3 is TGTGCCAGCAGTTTAGCCCCGGACCGGGCCCAGTACTTC. It specifies CASSLAPDRAQYF.

This chain connects TRBV10-3 to TRBJ1-2; perhaps TRBD1 as D (5 bases). This CDR3 spans 14 amino acids. Germline V lookup: CDR1 ENHRY, CDR2 SYGVKD. V shed 11 bases and J shed 1 base, with 17 bases lying between them. CDR3 loop: CAAREQVNNYGYTF. In nucleotides, the CDR3 is TGTGCCGCCCGAGAACAGGTGAATAACTATGGCTACACCTTC.

J is TRBJ2-7 and V is TRBV6-5; 10 nucleotides align to TRBD1. Trimming cost V 7 bases and J 2 bases; bases outside gene matches: 8. The CDR3 covers 15 residues. Per germline, CDR1 MNHEY and CDR2 SVGAGI. The CDR3 DNA sequence: TGTGCCAGCAAATCCCCGGACAGGGGGACCTACGAGCAGTACTTC. Translation: CASKSPDRGTYEQYF.

The rearrangement links TRBV19 to TRBJ2-1; a possible D gene is TRBD2 (6 bases). The CDR3 runs 13 residues. V was shortened by 7 bases and J by 3 bases, with 10 bases between the two germline ends. CDR1 and CDR2 from the germline V gene are LNHDA and SQIVND (reference sequence). CDR3 loop: CASTSGLYNEQFF. The CDR3 DNA reads TGTGCCAGTACCTCGGGACTCTACAATGAGCAGTTCTTC.

This sequence joins TRBV6-1 and TRBJ1-3; no clear D gene. CDR1 MNHNS and CDR2 SASEGT come from the germline V gene. Trimming cost V 6 bases and J 4 bases, with 16 bases left between them. This CDR3 is built from 15 residues. The chain's CDR3 is CASRVPGVVGNTIYF. In nucleotides, the CDR3 is TGTGCCAGCAGGGTACCTGGGGTGGTCGGAAACACCATATATTTT.

The V call is TRBV6-5, the J call TRBJ2-7; no reliable D call. Germline V CDR1 and CDR2: MNHEY, SVGAGI. V lost 2 bases and J 3 bases, leaving 8 bases between the germline ends. This CDR3 spans 13 amino acids. CDR3 amino acids: CASSYPNSYEQYF. DNA for the CDR3: TGTGCCAGCAGTTACCCTAACAGCTACGAGCAGTACTTC.

This chain joins TRBV7-9 and TRBJ2-5; D perhaps matches TRBD2 (7 bases). The V end lost 3 bases, the J end lost 9 bases, and 17 bases lay between the germline ends. Germline lookup yields CDR1 SEHNR and CDR2 FQNEAQ (reference sequence). The CDR3 consists of 14 residues. The CDR3: CASSLGGPQEAQYF. CDR3 DNA: TGTGCCAGCAGCTTGGGGGGGCCCCAGGAGGCCCAGTACTTC.

The rearrangement links TRBV5-5 to TRBJ1-1; no definite D call. Germline CDR1 reads SGHKS; CDR2 reads YYEKEE (reference sequence). V was trimmed by 0 bases and J by 4 bases, leaving 4 bases between them. This CDR3 has 12 residues. The CDR3 sequence: CASSLGVTEAFF. CDR3 nucleotide sequence: TGTGCCAGCAGCTTGGGGGTCACTGAAGCTTTCTTT. Full variable domain (remainder filled in from reference TRBV5-5 and TRBJ1-1): DAGVTQSPTHLIKTRGQQVTLRCSPISGHKSVSWYQQVLGQGPQFIFQYYEKEERGRGNFPDRFSARQFPNYSSELNVNALLLGDSALYLCASSLGVTEAFFGQGTRLTVV.

This rearrangement joins TRBV30 to TRBJ2-1, with 7 positions matching TRBD2. This CDR3 is 13 amino acids long. The junction had 4 bases not matched to a gene; V was cut back by 4 bases and J by 4 bases. Per the germline V gene, CDR1 is GTSNPN and CDR2 is SVGIG (reference sequence). The CDR3 reads CAWTSGDYNEQFF. CDR3 sequence (DNA): TGTGCCTGGACTAGCGGCGATTACAATGAGCAGTTCTTC.

The V gene is TRBV5-1, the J gene TRBJ2-5; 10 bases agree with TRBD2. Trimming took 3 bases from V and 3 from J; bases not matched to a gene: 8. Germline loops: CDR1 SGHRS, CDR2 YFSETQ. The CDR3 extends over 16 amino acids. CDR3 sequence (DNA): TGCGCCAGCAGCTCCCCATTGAGCGGGGGGGAAGAGACCCAGTACTTC. Amino acid sequence: CASSSPLSGGEETQYF.

The CDR3 nucleotides read TGCAGTGCTGGTACCTCCTATGGCTACACCTTC. It yields the protein CSAGTSYGYTF. V usage is TRBV20-1 and J usage is TRBJ1-2; D ambiguous. Deletions cut 5 bases from V and 4 bases from J, with 8 bases between. Germline assignment: CDR1 DFQATT and CDR2 SNEGSKA (reference sequence). The CDR3 has 11 residues.